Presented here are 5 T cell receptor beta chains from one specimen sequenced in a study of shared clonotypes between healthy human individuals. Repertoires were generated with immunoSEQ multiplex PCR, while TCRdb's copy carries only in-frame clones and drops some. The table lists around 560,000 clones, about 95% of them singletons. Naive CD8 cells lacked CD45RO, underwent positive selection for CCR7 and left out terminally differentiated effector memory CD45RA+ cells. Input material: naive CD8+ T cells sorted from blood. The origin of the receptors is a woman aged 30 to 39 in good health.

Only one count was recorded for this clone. CDR3 protein: CASSKVFSGQASYEQYF. The CDR3 nucleotides are TGTGCCAGCAGCAAAGTTTTTTCGGGACAGGCCTCCTACGAGCAGTACTTC. The rearrangement links TRBV21-1 to TRBJ2-7; the table names TRBD1, a call not compared with the DNA. TRBV21-1 is designated a pseudogene. The CDR3 consists of 17 residues.

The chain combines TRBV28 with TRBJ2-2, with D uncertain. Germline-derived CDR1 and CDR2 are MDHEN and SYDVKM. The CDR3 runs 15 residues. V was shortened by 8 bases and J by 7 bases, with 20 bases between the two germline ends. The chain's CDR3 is CASHHDAPGGGELFF. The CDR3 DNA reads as TGTGCCAGCCACCACGACGCCCCGGGTGGCGGGGAGCTGTTTTTT.

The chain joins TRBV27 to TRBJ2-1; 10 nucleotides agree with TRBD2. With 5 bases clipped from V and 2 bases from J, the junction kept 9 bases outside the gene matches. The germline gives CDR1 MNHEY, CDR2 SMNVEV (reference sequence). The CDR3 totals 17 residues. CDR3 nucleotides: TGTGCCAGCAGTCTCACATGGACTAGCGGACCCTACAATGAGCAGTTCTTC. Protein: CASSLTWTSGPYNEQFF.

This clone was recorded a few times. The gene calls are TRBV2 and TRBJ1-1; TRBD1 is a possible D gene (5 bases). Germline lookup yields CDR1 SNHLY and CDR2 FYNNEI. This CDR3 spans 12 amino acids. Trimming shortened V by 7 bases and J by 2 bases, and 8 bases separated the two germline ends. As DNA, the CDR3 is TGTGCCAGCAAGGGACGAAACACTGAAGCTTTCTTT. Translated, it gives CASKGRNTEAFF.

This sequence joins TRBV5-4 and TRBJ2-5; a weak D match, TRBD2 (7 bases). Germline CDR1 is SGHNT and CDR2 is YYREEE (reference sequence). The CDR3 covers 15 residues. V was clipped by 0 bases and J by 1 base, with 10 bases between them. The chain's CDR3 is CASSLGRGAQETQYF. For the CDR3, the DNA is TGTGCCAGCAGCTTGGGTCGGGGGGCCCAAGAGACCCAGTACTTC.